Presented here are 25 T cell receptor beta chains from one specimen sequenced in a study of cytomegalovirus exposure and HLA in healthy donors. PCR was performed using 60 Vbeta and 13 Jbeta primers. The repertoire was sequenced with immunoSEQ multiplex PCR; TCRdb's copy has only in-frame clones and lacks some. The sample yields roughly 250,000 clones, under 90% seen once. Sequenced material: PBMCs. These receptors originate from a girl aged 2-15 years in good health and CMV-seronegative.

The chain uses TRBV9 and TRBJ2-1, with D perhaps TRBD2 (6 bases). From germline, CDR1 is SGDLS and CDR2 YYNGEE. Deletions cut 4 bases from V and 7 bases from J, with 12 bases between. The CDR3 runs 13 residues. CDR3 DNA sequence: TGTGCCAGCAGCCCGCTAGCGACAAATGAGCAGTTCTTC. This sequence encodes CASSPLATNEQFF.

The V and J genes are TRBV27 and TRBJ1-1; 8 nucleotides agree with TRBD1. The length of the CDR3 is 15 residues. Germline values: CDR1 MNHEY, CDR2 SMNVEV (reference sequence). V lost 6 bases and J lost 0; bases outside the gene matches: 6. CDR3 bases: TGTGCCAGCAGCCCTTGGACAGGGATGAACACTGAAGCTTTCTTT. Encoded protein: CASSPWTGMNTEAFF.

The genes are TRBV7-9 and TRBJ2-7, with 9 bases lining up with TRBD1. Trimming at V came to 3 bases and at J to 3 bases, leaving 3 bases not matched to a gene. CDR1 SEHNR and CDR2 FQNEAQ come from the germline V gene (reference sequence). The CDR3 length is 14 residues. The CDR3 loop reads CASSFGTGFYEQYF. The CDR3 nucleotides read TGTGCCAGCAGCTTCGGGACAGGGTTCTACGAGCAGTACTTC.

The chain employs TRBV21-1 and TRBJ2-7; the tabulated D call, TRBD2, remains unverified against the DNA. TRBV21-1 is classified as a pseudogene. This CDR3 is 12 amino acids long. The CDR3 protein is CASRTSNIEQYF. The CDR3 nucleotides read TGTGCCAGCAGGACTAGCAATATCGAGCAGTACTTC.

This clone has just a few counts. The sample has other DNA sequences that encode this CDR3 too. The chain combines TRBV9 with TRBJ1-1; no reliable D call. CDR3 length equals 14 residues. The V gene lost 0 bases and the J gene lost 0 bases, with 6 bases spanning the gap. CDR1 and CDR2 (germline): SGDLS, YYNGEE. CDR3 DNA: TGTGCCAGCAGCGTAGGGGCCATGAACACTGAAGCTTTCTTT. Translation: CASSVGAMNTEAFF.

The chain combines TRBV28 with TRBJ1-6; TRBD1 aligns across 8 bases. CDR3 length: 16 residues. Looked up from germline, CDR1 is MDHEN and CDR2 is SYDVKM. Losses at the gene ends were 5 bases for V and 10 bases for J; bases not matched to a gene: 13. The CDR3 DNA sequence: TGTGCCAGCAGTAATCCCCGGACAGGGAGTACATCACCCCTCCACTTT. As protein: CASSNPRTGSTSPLHF.

This chain uses TRBV27 with TRBJ2-7; 7 bases are shared with TRBD2. The germline V gene has CDR1 MNHEY and CDR2 SMNVEV (reference sequence). The CDR3 consists of 14 residues. Trimming removed 4 bases from V and 2 bases from J; junction bases left unmatched: 5. The CDR3, as DNA: TGTGCCAGCAGTTATGGCGGGGGAACCTACGAGCAGTACTTC. It encodes CASSYGGGTYEQYF.

This clone was recorded a few times. The chain has TRBV28 and TRBJ2-2, with D possibly TRBD2 on 5 matching bases. The V end lost 11 bases, the J end lost 0 bases, and 13 bases lay between the germline ends. CDR1 is MDHEN and CDR2 is SYDVKM in the germline V gene. The CDR3 is 14 amino acids. In nucleotides, the CDR3 is TGTGCCTGGGGAGCAGCAGCGAACACCGGGGAGCTGTTTTTT. It is translated as CAWGAAANTGELFF.

The V call is TRBV28, the J call TRBJ2-7, with TRBD1 matching over 9 bases. The ends lost 1 base at V and 3 bases at J; junction bases unmatched: 1. Germline V CDR1 and CDR2: MDHEN, SYDVKM. The CDR3 runs to 14 residues. The CDR3 region is CASSLSGQGYEQYF. The CDR3 DNA is TGTGCCAGCAGTTTATCGGGACAGGGCTACGAGCAGTACTTC. Full variable domain (remainder filled in from reference TRBV28 and TRBJ2-7): DVKVTQSSRYLVKRTGEKVFLECVQDMDHENMFWYRQDPGLGLRLIYFSYDVKMKEKGDIPEGYSVSREKKERFSLILESASTNQTSMYLCASSLSGQGYEQYFGPGTRLTVT.

The chain recombines TRBV7-9 with TRBJ2-1, with TRBD2 identical over 8 bases. V dropped 5 bases and J dropped 8; count of bases not matched to a gene: 14. This CDR3 is 16 amino acids long. Germline lookup yields CDR1 SEHNR and CDR2 FQNEAQ (reference sequence). CDR3 sequence (DNA): TGTGCCAGCAGCCAGCCGCGGGGGGAGGCCCCGTATGAGCAGTTCTTC. Amino acids: CASSQPRGEAPYEQFF.

The J gene is TRBJ1-2, the V gene TRBV28; 7 nucleotides line up with TRBD1. This CDR3 is 14 amino acids long. Germline V gene data show CDR1 as MDHEN and CDR2 as SYDVKM. J lost 1 base, V lost 6 bases, and 5 bases had no gene match. CDR3 loop: CASSPDRVNYGYTF. The DNA of the CDR3 is TGTGCCAGCAGCCCAGACAGGGTTAACTATGGCTACACCTTC.

This clone is a singleton in its sample. The chain couples TRBV6-1 to TRBJ2-1; 7 bases are shared with TRBD1. The J segment lost 12 bases and the V segment lost 1 base, leaving 12 bases of the junction unmatched. The V gene's germline CDR1 is MNHNS and CDR2 SASEGT. The CDR3 runs to 15 residues. CDR3 sequence: CASSEVRGQENGQFF. The CDR3, as DNA: TGTGCCAGCAGTGAAGTGAGGGGGCAGGAAAACGGGCAGTTCTTC.

Of note for this clone: The same CDR3 can be traced to other DNA sequences in this sample. The CDR3 DNA reads as TGCGCCAGCAGTGAAGGGACAGGACCCTACGAGCAGTACTTC. Translated: CASSEGTGPYEQYF. The rearrangement links TRBV10-1 to TRBJ2-7; TRBD1 agrees at 8 bases. The ends lost 3 bases at V and 2 bases at J; junction bases unmatched: 3. The CDR3 loop spans 14 amino acids. Germline V gene lookup returns CDR1 WNHNN and CDR2 SYGVQD (reference sequence).

The V gene is TRBV14, the J gene TRBJ1-1; unclear D gene. The CDR3 loop spans 13 amino acids. Germline lookup yields CDR1 SGHDN and CDR2 FVKESK. V lost 2 bases and J 4 bases, leaving 8 bases between the germline ends. CDR3 DNA sequence: TGTGCCAGCAGCCAACAATTCGGCACTGAAGCTTTCTTT. Its protein product is CASSQQFGTEAFF.

This chain joins TRBV6-1 and TRBJ1-4; 7 bases line up with TRBD1. Germline-derived CDR1 and CDR2 are MNHNS and SASEGT. Losses at the gene ends were 2 bases for V and 4 bases for J; bases not matched to a gene: 4. CDR3 size: 15 residues. CDR3 bases: TGTGCCAGCAGTGAACCCGGGACAGTTAATGAAAAACTGTTTTTT. Translating it yields CASSEPGTVNEKLFF.

The rearrangement joins TRBV14 to TRBJ2-1, with 7 bases lining up with TRBD2. Germline-derived CDR1 and CDR2 are SGHDN and FVKESK. The CDR3 runs 14 residues. V gave up 0 bases and J gave up 9 bases; unmatched junction bases: 5. This chain's CDR3 is CASSQEAGSGEQFF. The DNA of the CDR3 is TGTGCCAGCAGCCAAGAAGCGGGGTCGGGTGAGCAGTTCTTC.

This rearrangement joins TRBV19 to TRBJ2-3; tentatively, D is TRBD2 (5 bases). Trimming removed 1 base from V and 0 bases from J, with 17 bases in between. Germline CDR1 is LNHDA and CDR2 is SQIVND (reference sequence). The CDR3 consists of 18 residues. CDR3 in amino acids: CASSIASHGAVSTDTQYF. CDR3 in DNA: TGTGCCAGTAGTATAGCCTCCCATGGAGCGGTTAGCACAGATACGCAGTATTTT.

This clone has more than one count but fewer than ten. The J gene is TRBJ1-4, the V gene TRBV7-9; D is unresolved. Per the germline V gene, CDR1 is SEHNR and CDR2 is FQNEAQ (reference sequence). The CDR3 sequence is 15 residues long. The ends were cut back, 5 bases at V and 5 bases at J, with 15 bases in the middle. The CDR3 bases are TGTGCCAGCAGCCGCCGAGGTTGGGTCAATGAAAAACTGTTTTTT. This translates into CASSRRGWVNEKLFF. Drawing the rest from reference TRBV7-9 and TRBJ1-4, the complete variable domain is DTGVSQNPRHKITKRGQNVTFRCDPISEHNRLYWYRQTLGQGPEFLTYFQNEAQLEKSRLLSDRFSAERPKGSFSTLEIQRTEQGDSAMYLCASSRRGWVNEKLFFGSGTQLSVL.

V gene TRBV27 combines with J gene TRBJ1-1; 7 bases agree with TRBD1. CDR1 is MNHEY and CDR2 is SMNVEV in the germline V gene (reference sequence). V trimming: 2 bases; J trimming: 8 bases; junction bases outside the gene matches: 5. CDR3 length equals 13 residues. The CDR3 DNA reads as TGTGCCAGCAGTTTACCTTGGACAGGCGAAGCTTTCTTT. Protein: CASSLPWTGEAFF.

The rearrangement joins TRBV7-9 to TRBJ2-1; a weak D match, TRBD2 (6 bases). The CDR3 contains 15 residues. CDR1 and CDR2 from the germline V gene are SEHNR and FQNEAQ (reference sequence). V was trimmed by 5 bases and J by 1 base, leaving 12 bases between them. The CDR3 here is CASSPTEGSYNEQFF. The CDR3 nucleotides read TGTGCCAGCAGCCCCACGGAGGGGTCCTACAATGAGCAGTTCTTC. Filled out from reference TRBV7-9 and TRBJ2-1, the complete variable domain reads DTGVSQNPRHKITKRGQNVTFRCDPISEHNRLYWYRQTLGQGPEFLTYFQNEAQLEKSRLLSDRFSAERPKGSFSTLEIQRTEQGDSAMYLCASSPTEGSYNEQFFGPGTRLTVL.

This chain uses TRBV7-9 with TRBJ2-5; TRBD1 agrees at 9 bases. V gave up 5 bases and J gave up 5 bases; unmatched junction bases: 6. The CDR3 loop spans 14 amino acids. Per germline, CDR1 SEHNR and CDR2 FQNEAQ (reference sequence). Here the CDR3 reads CASSGGTGRETQYF. CDR3 in DNA: TGTGCCAGCAGCGGGGGGACAGGGCGCGAGACCCAGTACTTC. The full variable domain, with the rest looked up from reference TRBV7-9 and TRBJ2-5, is DTGVSQNPRHKITKRGQNVTFRCDPISEHNRLYWYRQTLGQGPEFLTYFQNEAQLEKSRLLSDRFSAERPKGSFSTLEIQRTEQGDSAMYLCASSGGTGRETQYFGPGTRLLVL.

The rearrangement links TRBV7-2 to TRBJ2-7; D call uncertain. Germline V CDR1 and CDR2: SGHTA, FQGNSA. With 0 bases removed from V and 3 bases from J, the gap between germline ends came to 12 bases. There are 15 residues in the CDR3. The CDR3 DNA follows: TGTGCCAGCAGCTTAGCGGTGGGCTTGAACTACGAGCAGTACTTC. Translating gives CASSLAVGLNYEQYF.

The chain carries TRBV5-1 and TRBJ1-4, with 8 bases lining up with TRBD1. The V gene's germline CDR1 is SGHRS and CDR2 YFSETQ. After removal of 3 bases from V and 8 bases from J, the junction contained 6 bases not matched to a gene. This CDR3 is built from 14 residues. The CDR3 is CASSSGQDTEKLFF. Written as DNA, the CDR3 is TGCGCCAGCAGCTCGGGACAGGATACGGAAAAACTGTTTTTT.

The chain combines TRBV30 with TRBJ2-7; a weak D match, TRBD1 (6 bases). V gave up 2 bases and J gave up 4 bases, with 9 bases separating them. CDR1 and CDR2 from the germline V gene are GTSNPN and SVGIG (reference sequence). The length of the CDR3 is 12 residues. The CDR3 loop reads CAWSNTGYEQYF. In DNA, the CDR3 is TGTGCCTGGAGTAACACAGGGTACGAGCAGTACTTC. Full variable domain (missing parts from reference TRBV30 and TRBJ2-7): SQTIHQWPATLVQPVGSPLSLECTVEGTSNPNLYWYRQAAGRGLQLLFYSVGIGQISSEVPQNLSASRPQDRQFILSSKKLLLSDSGFYLCAWSNTGYEQYFGPGTRLTVT.

The rearrangement joins TRBV7-9 to TRBJ1-2; TRBD1 aligns across 7 bases. The CDR3 loop spans 14 amino acids. CDR1 SEHNR and CDR2 FQNEAQ come from the germline V gene (reference sequence). Trimming removed 1 base from V and 6 bases from J; junction bases left unmatched: 5. CDR3 DNA: TGTGCCAGCAGCTTAGGAGGGGGCGCGGATGGCTACACCTTC. The encoded protein is CASSLGGGADGYTF.